The 14 T cell receptor beta chains reported below all come from one sample, sequenced in a study of T cell responses to AZD1222 COVID-19 vaccine. The protocol was immunoSEQ multiplex PCR, while the TCRdb copy is restricted to in-frame clones and leaves out a portion. In the table there are 150,000 to 200,000 clones, 90% to 95% of which are singletons. This specimen consisted of peripheral blood, obtained on day 0 of AZD1222 vaccination. These receptors were taken from an adult in good health.

This chain joins TRBV30 and TRBJ1-6, with no clear D. Germline V gene data show CDR1 as GTSNPN and CDR2 as SVGIG (reference sequence). This CDR3 spans 13 amino acids. The V and J ends lost 0 bases and 5 bases respectively, with 5 bases between them. The CDR3, as DNA: TGTGCCTGGAGTGTAATGGATAATTCACCCCTCCACTTT. It translates to CAWSVMDNSPLHF.

This chain links TRBV5-1 with TRBJ2-1, with 11 nucleotides matching TRBD1. The CDR3 is 14 residues long. Germline V gives CDR1 SGHRS, CDR2 YFSETQ. The J segment lost 5 bases and the V segment lost 9 bases, leaving 7 bases of the junction unmatched. CDR3 DNA: TGCGCCACCTCTTGGGACAGGGGGGACAATGAGCAGTTCTTC. Its translation: CATSWDRGDNEQFF. Drawing the rest from reference TRBV5-1 and TRBJ2-1, the complete variable domain is KAGVTQTPRYLIKTRGQQVTLSCSPISGHRSVSWYQQTPGQGLQFLFEYFSETQRNKGNFPGRFSGRQFSNSRSEMNVSTLELGDSALYLCATSWDRGDNEQFFGPGTRLTVL.

J is TRBJ1-2 and V is TRBV19; the match to TRBD1 covers 8 bases. Germline trimming cut 6 bases from V and 7 bases from J; bases unmatched to any gene: 10. The CDR3 covers 14 residues. Germline V gene lookup returns CDR1 LNHDA and CDR2 SQIVND (reference sequence). The CDR3 protein is CASSNPRTGTGYTF. CDR3 in DNA: TGTGCCAGTAGCAACCCTCGGACAGGGACTGGCTACACCTTC.

The rearrangement links TRBV18 to TRBJ1-1; maybe TRBD1 (6 bases). The CDR3 contains 15 residues. With 6 bases removed from V and 3 bases from J, the gap between germline ends came to 17 bases. Germline V gene data show CDR1 as KGHSH and CDR2 as LQKENI. The CDR3 DNA sequence: TGTGCCAGCTCTCAACAGGGAGTTAAGTACACTGAAGCTTTCTTT. Encoded protein: CASSQQGVKYTEAFF. The whole variable domain, filled in from reference TRBV18 and TRBJ1-1, reads NAGVMQNPRHLVRRRGQEARLRCSPMKGHSHVYWYRQLPEEGLKFMVYLQKENIIDESGMPKERFSAEFPKEGPSILRIQQVVRGDSAAYFCASSQQGVKYTEAFFGQGTRLTVV.

This clone was counted once. J is TRBJ1-2 and V is TRBV10-3, with TRBD1 matching over 9 bases. The germline CDR1 and CDR2 sequences are ENHRY and SYGVKD. This CDR3 contains 14 residues. The J segment lost 8 bases and the V segment lost 6 bases, leaving 10 bases of the junction unmatched. CDR3 bases: TGTGCCATCAGACCCCCGGGACAGGGTACCGGCTACACCTTC. Translation: CAIRPPGQGTGYTF.

This clone was detected once. The chain links TRBV30 to TRBJ1-4; D remains ambiguous. V lost 5 bases to trimming and J lost 5 bases, with 15 bases between them. The CDR3 length is 14 residues. CDR1 and CDR2 (germline): GTSNPN, SVGIG (reference sequence). The CDR3 nucleotides are TGTGCCTGGTCTGAGGCCAACTTCAATGAAAAACTGTTTTTT. Translating gives CAWSEANFNEKLFF.

This clone was seen just once. The chain links TRBV4-2 to TRBJ1-5; tentatively, D is TRBD1 (6 bases). CDR1 is LGHNA and CDR2 is YNFKEQ in the germline V gene. The germline V and J ends were trimmed by 3 bases and 0 bases, with 12 bases remaining between them. CDR3 size: 16 residues. CDR3 amino acids: CASSHLTGNSNQPQHF. CDR3 bases: TGTGCCAGCAGCCACCTCACAGGGAATAGCAATCAGCCCCAGCATTTT.

This clone came up once. This chain uses TRBV11-3 with TRBJ2-1; D may be TRBD2 (7 bases). V was pared by 3 bases and J by 0 bases, with 9 bases between. From germline, CDR1 is SGHNT and CDR2 YENEEA. The CDR3 covers 15 residues. The CDR3 DNA follows: TGTGCCAGCAGCTTGGGGGGGGCCTCCTACAATGAGCAGTTCTTC. Its translation: CASSLGGASYNEQFF.

This clone was seen only once. This chain links TRBV4-1 with TRBJ2-2; TRBD1 agrees at 9 bases. This CDR3 has 16 residues. Germline CDR1 MGHRA, CDR2 YSYEKL. J was trimmed by 4 bases and V by 6 bases; bases with no gene match: 9. Here the CDR3 reads CASSLSRTGVTGELFF. The CDR3 DNA follows: TGCGCCAGCAGTCTCTCGCGGACAGGGGTCACCGGGGAGCTGTTTTTT.

This chain joins TRBV9 and TRBJ1-1, with D maybe TRBD1 (5 bases). The germline V and J ends were trimmed by 5 bases and 1 base, with 9 bases remaining between them. The CDR3 totals 13 residues. The germline V gene has CDR1 SGDLS and CDR2 YYNGEE. CDR3 bases: TGTGCCAGCAGAGGAACAGGGAACACTGAAGCTTTCTTT. Translation: CASRGTGNTEAFF.

The chain joins TRBV18 to TRBJ1-1, with D unclear. V was cut by 6 bases and J by 7 bases, with 12 bases left in between. The CDR3 is 12 residues long. Per the germline V gene, CDR1 is KGHSH and CDR2 is LQKENI. This CDR3 reads CASSERVGEAFF. The CDR3 region has the DNA TGTGCCAGCTCGGAAAGGGTGGGTGAAGCTTTCTTT.

In the case of this clone: In the same sample, other DNA sequences code for this CDR3. V and J are TRBV27 and TRBJ1-1; D gene uncertain. This CDR3 is built from 13 residues. Trimming took off 4 bases at V and 1 base at J, with 7 bases between the two ends. In germline, CDR1 is MNHEY, CDR2 SMNVEV (reference sequence). CDR3 sequence reads: CASSYQQNTEAFF. The CDR3 DNA reads TGTGCCAGCAGTTACCAGCAGAACACTGAAGCTTTCTTT.

This chain links TRBV30 with TRBJ1-2, with 7 bases lining up with TRBD1. This CDR3 has 13 residues. CDR1 is GTSNPN and CDR2 is SVGIG in the germline V gene (reference sequence). V dropped 4 bases and J dropped 9; count of bases not matched to a gene: 11. In DNA, the CDR3 is TGTGCCTGGACCGGGACAGTGGGTCTTCGCTACACCTTC. This codes for CAWTGTVGLRYTF.

CDR3 region: CASSWLGGSEAFF. In nucleotides, the CDR3 is TGTGCCAGCAGCTGGTTGGGGGGGAGTGAAGCTTTCTTT. This chain uses TRBV7-3 with TRBJ1-1, with a tentative D call TRBD1 (5 bases). The CDR3 runs to 13 residues. Trimming stripped 4 bases from V and 7 bases from J, with 13 bases between. Germline loops: CDR1 SGHTA, CDR2 FQGTGA.